This TCR beta chain was recorded in a study of cytomegalovirus exposure and HLA in healthy donors. Overall study findings and caveats: In vitro experiments confirmed that a few CMV-associated chains were specific for CMV antigens. A cluster of highly shared sequence variants was likely a sequencing artifact.

The PCR was carried out with 60 Vbeta primers and 13 Jbeta primers. This table comes from immunoSEQ multiplex PCR, and its TCRdb copy is limited to in-frame clones, with some not included. The data show roughly 130,000 clones, 80% seen once. Trimming pared 3 bases from V and 3 bases from J, leaving 18 bases between. This CDR3 has 16 amino acids. Per germline, CDR1 SGHVS and CDR2 FNYEAQ. A word on this clone: Its antigen is undetermined.

The material sequenced was PBMCs. The clonotype comes from a male donor in good health and CMV-seronegative. The chain combines TRBV7-6 with TRBJ2-7; tentatively, D is TRBD1 (6 bases). Written as DNA, the CDR3 is TGTGCCAGCAGCTTGGAACAGGGTATGATTTTCTACGAGCAGTACTTC. Amino acid sequence: CASSLEQGMIFYEQYF.